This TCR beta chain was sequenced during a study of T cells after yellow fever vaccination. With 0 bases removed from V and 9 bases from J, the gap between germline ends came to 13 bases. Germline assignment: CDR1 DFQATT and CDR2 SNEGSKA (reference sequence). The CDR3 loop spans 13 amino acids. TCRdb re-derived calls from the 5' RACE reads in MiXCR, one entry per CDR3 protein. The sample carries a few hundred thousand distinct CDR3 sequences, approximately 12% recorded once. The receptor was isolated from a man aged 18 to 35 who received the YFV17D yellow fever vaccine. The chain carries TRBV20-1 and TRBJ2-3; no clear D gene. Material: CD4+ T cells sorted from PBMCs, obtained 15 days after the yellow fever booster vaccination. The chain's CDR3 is CSARDRRVGTQYF. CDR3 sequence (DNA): TGCAGTGCTAGAGATCGTAGGGTTGGGACGCAGTATTTT.